This paragraph reports one TCR beta chain. This specimen comes from a study of blood T cell repertoires in COVID-19. The germline gives CDR1 MNHEY, CDR2 SVGEGT. V shed 7 bases and J 2 bases; nucleotides not matched to a gene: 19. The CDR3 spans 18 residues. The data were produced by immunoSEQ multiplex PCR, yet TCRdb's version contains in-frame clones alone and is incomplete. The sample carries approximately 92,000 clones, around 90% recorded once. This receptor was taken from a woman aged 55 to 70 with COVID-19, enrolled during active disease. This chain uses TRBV6-2 or TRBV6-3 with TRBJ1-2; 7 bases are shared with TRBD1. Source material: peripheral blood. CDR3 bases: TGTGCCAGCAACCCCCGTCCGGGACAGCTTTATTTCAACTATGGCTACACCTTC. It codes for CASNPRPGQLYFNYGYTF.